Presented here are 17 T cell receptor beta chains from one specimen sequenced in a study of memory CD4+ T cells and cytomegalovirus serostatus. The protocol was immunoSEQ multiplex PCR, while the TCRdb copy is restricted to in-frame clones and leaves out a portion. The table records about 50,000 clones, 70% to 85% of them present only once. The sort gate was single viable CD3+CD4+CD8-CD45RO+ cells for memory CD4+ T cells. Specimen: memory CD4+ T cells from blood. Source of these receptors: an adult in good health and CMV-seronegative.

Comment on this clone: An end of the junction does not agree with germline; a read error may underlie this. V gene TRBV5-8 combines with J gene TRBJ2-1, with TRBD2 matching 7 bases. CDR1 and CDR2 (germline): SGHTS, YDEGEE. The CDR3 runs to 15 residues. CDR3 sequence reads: CASSFGGGAYTEQFF. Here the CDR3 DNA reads TGTGCCAGCAGCTTCGGCGGGGGTGCCTACACTGAGCAGTTCTTC.

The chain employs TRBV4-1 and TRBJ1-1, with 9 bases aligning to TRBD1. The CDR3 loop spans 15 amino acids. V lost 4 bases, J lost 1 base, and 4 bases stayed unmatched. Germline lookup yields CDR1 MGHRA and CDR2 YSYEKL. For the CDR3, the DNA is TGCGCCAGCAGCCTTACAGGGGGCGGGAACACTGAAGCTTTCTTT. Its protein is CASSLTGGGNTEAFF.

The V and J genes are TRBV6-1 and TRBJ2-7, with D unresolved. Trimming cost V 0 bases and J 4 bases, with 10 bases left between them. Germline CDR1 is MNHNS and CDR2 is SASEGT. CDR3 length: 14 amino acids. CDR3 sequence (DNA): TGTGCCAGCAGTGAAGCGGCCAGGAGATACGAGCAGTACTTC. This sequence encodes CASSEAARRYEQYF.

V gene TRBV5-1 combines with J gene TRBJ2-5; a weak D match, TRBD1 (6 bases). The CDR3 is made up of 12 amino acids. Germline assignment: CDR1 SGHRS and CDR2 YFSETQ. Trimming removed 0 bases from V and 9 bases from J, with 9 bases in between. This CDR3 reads CASSLAEGAQYF. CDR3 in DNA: TGCGCCAGCAGCTTGGCCGAGGGGGCCCAGTACTTC.

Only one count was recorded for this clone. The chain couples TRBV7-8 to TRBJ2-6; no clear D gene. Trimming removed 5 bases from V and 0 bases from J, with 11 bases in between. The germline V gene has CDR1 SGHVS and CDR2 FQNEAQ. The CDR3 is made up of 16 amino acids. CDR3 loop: CASSPHFNSGANVLTF. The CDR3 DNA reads TGTGCCAGCAGCCCACACTTTAACTCTGGGGCCAACGTCCTGACTTTC. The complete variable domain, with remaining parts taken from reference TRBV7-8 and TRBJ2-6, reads GAGVSQSPRYKVAKRGQDVALRCDPISGHVSLFWYQQALGQGPEFLTYFQNEAQLDKSGLPSDRFFAERPEGSVSTLKIQRTQQEDSAVYLCASSPHFNSGANVLTFGAGSRLTVL.

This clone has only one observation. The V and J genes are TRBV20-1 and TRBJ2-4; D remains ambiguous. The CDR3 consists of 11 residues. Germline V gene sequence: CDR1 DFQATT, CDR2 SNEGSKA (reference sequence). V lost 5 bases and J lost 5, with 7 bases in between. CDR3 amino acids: CSAGIENIQYF. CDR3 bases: TGCAGTGCTGGCATCGAAAACATTCAGTACTTC.

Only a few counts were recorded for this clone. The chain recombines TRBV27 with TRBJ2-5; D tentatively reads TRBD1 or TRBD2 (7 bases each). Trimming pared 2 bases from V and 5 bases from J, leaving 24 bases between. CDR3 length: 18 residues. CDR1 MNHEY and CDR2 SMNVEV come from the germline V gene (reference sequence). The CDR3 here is CASSLSGVGRGRGETQYF. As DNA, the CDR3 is TGTGCCAGCAGTTTAAGTGGCGTTGGTAGGGGGCGGGGGGAGACCCAGTACTTC.

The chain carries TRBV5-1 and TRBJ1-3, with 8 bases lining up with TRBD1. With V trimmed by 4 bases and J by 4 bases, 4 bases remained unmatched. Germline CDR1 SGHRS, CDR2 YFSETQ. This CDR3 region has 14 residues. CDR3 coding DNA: TGCGCCAGCAGCCTGACAGGGGAGGGAAACACCATATATTTT. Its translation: CASSLTGEGNTIYF.

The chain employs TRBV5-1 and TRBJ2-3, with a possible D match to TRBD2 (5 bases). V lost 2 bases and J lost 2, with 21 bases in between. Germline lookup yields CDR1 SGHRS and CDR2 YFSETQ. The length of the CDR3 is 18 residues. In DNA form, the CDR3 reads TGCGCCAGCAGCTTAAGGGCTAGCCCGCAGGCACACACAGATACGCAGTATTTT. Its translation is CASSLRASPQAHTDTQYF.

The CDR3 loop reads CASSPSDRSIGNTIYF. The CDR3 bases are TGCGCCAGCAGCCCGTCGGACAGATCGATAGGGAACACCATATATTTT. This chain joins TRBV5-1 and TRBJ1-3, with D tentatively TRBD1 (6 bases). The CDR3 extends over 16 amino acids. Trimming left V 4 bases short and J 7 bases short, with 21 bases between. Germline CDR1 and CDR2: SGHRS and YFSETQ.

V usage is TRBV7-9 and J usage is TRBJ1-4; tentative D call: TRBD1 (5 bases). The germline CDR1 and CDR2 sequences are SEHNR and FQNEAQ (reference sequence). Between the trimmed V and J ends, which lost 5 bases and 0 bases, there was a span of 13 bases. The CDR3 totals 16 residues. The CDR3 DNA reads TGTGCCAGCAGCCCCTGGACATCTACAACTAATGAAAAACTGTTTTTT. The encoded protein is CASSPWTSTTNEKLFF.

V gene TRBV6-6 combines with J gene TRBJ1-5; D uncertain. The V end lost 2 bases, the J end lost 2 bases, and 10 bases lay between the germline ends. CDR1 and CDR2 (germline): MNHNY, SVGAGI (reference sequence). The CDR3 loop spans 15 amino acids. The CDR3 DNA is TGTGCCAGCAGTTACATGGTCGGGGGCAATCAGCCCCAGCATTTT. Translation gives CASSYMVGGNQPQHF.

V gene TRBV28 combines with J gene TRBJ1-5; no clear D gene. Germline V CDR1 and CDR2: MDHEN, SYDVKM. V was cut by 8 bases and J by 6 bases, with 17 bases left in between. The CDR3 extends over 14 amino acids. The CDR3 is CASQNPGEGQPQHF. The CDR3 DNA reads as TGTGCCAGCCAAAACCCCGGGGAGGGTCAGCCCCAGCATTTT.

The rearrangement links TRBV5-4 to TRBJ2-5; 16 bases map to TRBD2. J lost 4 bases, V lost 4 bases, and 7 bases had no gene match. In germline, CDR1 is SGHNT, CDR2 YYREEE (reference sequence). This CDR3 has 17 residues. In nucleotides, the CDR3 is TGTGCCAGCAGCCCCGGGACTAGCGGGGGGGTGCGAGAGACCCAGTACTTC. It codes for CASSPGTSGGVRETQYF.

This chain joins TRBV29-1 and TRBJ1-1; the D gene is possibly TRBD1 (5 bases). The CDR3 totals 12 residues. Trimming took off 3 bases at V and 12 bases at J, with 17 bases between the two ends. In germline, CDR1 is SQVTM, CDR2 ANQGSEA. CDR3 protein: CSVDRQGRETFF. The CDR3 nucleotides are TGCAGCGTTGATCGGCAGGGAAGAGAAACTTTCTTT.

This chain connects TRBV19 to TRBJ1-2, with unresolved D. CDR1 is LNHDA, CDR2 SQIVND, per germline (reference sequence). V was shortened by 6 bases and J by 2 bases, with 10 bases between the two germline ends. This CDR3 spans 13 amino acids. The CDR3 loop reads CASRNQNNYGYTF. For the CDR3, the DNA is TGTGCCAGTAGGAACCAAAACAACTATGGCTACACCTTC.

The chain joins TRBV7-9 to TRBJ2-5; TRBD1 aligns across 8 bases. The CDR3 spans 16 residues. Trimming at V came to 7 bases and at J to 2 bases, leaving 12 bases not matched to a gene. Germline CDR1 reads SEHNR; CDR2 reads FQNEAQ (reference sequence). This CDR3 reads CASIGPDRVGQETQYF. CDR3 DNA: TGTGCCAGCATCGGGCCGGACAGGGTGGGTCAAGAGACCCAGTACTTC.